This TCR beta chain was retrieved from a study of blood T cell repertoires in COVID-19. Study information: Italy, Spain and the United States were the sources of the convalescent and acute COVID-19 samples.

This clone was detected only a few times. The CDR3 extends over 12 amino acids. With V trimmed by 4 bases and J by 9 bases, 4 bases remained unmatched. Germline CDR1 and CDR2: SGHTA and FQGTGA. Methods used by the authors: Cell counts per sample came from amplifying reference gene primers. TCRdb's copy holds only in-frame clones and misses some; the assay was immunoSEQ multiplex PCR. The DNA was the basis for D and trimming; V, J and clone size are from that table. The sample shows 130,000 or so clones, 85% to 90% of them seen only once. This TCR was recovered from a woman aged 55-70 years with acute or convalescent COVID-19. The chain employs TRBV7-3 and TRBJ2-7; TRBD1 matches 9 bases. Sequencing was performed on peripheral blood. DNA for the CDR3: TGTGCCAGCAGCTCGGGACAGGGAACGCAGTACTTC. Protein: CASSSGQGTQYF. The full variable domain, completed using reference TRBV7-3 and TRBJ2-7, is GAGVSQTPSNKVTEKGKYVELRCDPISGHTALYWYRQSLGQGPEFLIYFQGTGAADDSGLPNDRFFAVRPEGSVSTLKIQRTERGDSAVYLCASSSGQGTQYFGPGTRLTVT.